The TCR beta chain described here comes from a study of T cell changes during pregnancy in multiple sclerosis (dated by TCRdb to the late 2010s). In the study overall: Changes in the T cell repertoire over the course of pregnancy were examined in this study in women with multiple sclerosis.

The method was the immunoSEQ multiplex PCR assay. TCRdb obtained this table from immuneACCESS and retained in-frame rearrangements with V and J assigned. These tables miss some clones; where compared with another copy, unresolved V genes account for less than half of the shortfall, and the remainder is unexplained. For this sample there are about 85,000 clones; approximately 91% appear just once. The ten largest account for roughly 2.5% of the sample. A note on this clone: Its antigen is currently not known. There are no base qualities to consult, and no much larger clone falls within one base.

The source material was peripheral blood, sampled in the first trimester of pregnancy. The origin of this receptor is a female donor with multiple sclerosis, enrolled in a pregnancy study.

The CDR3 is CASYQGGSYNEQFF. Here is the DNA: TGTGCCAGCTACCAGGGAGGCTCCTACAATGAGCAGTTCTTC. The chain joins TRBV7-2 to TRBJ2-1, and possibly TRBD2, on 6 matching bases. V and J are truncated by 8 bases and 0 bases respectively, leaving an intervening sequence of 11 bases. The CDR3 runs 14 amino acids, cysteine and phenylalanine included. Just the 42-base CDR3 DNA is kept, in frame starting at base 1. Looking up the germline V gene yields CDR1 SGHTA and CDR2 FQGNSA.